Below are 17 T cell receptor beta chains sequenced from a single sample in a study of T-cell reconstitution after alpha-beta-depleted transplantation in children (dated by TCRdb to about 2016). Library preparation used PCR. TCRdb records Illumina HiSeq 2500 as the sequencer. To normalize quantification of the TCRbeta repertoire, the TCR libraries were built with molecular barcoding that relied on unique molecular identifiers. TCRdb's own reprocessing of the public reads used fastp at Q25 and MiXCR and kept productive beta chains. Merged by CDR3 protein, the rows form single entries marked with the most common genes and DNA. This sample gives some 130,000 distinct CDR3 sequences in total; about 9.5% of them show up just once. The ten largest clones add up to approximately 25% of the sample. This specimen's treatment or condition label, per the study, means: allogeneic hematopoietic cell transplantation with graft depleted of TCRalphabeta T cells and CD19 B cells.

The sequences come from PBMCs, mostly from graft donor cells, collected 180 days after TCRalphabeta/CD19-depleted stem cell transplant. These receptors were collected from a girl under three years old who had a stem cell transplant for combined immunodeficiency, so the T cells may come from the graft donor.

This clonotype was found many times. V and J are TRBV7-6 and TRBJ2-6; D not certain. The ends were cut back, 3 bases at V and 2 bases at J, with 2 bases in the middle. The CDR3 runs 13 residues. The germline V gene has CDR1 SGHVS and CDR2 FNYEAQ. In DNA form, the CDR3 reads TGTGCCAGCAGCTTCGCTGGGGCCAACGTCCTGACTTTC. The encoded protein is CASSFAGANVLTF.

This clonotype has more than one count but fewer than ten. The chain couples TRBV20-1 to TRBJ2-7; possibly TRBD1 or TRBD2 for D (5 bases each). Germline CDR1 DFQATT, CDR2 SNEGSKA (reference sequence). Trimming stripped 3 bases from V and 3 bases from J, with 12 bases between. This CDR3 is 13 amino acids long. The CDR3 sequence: CSASGTPLYEQYF. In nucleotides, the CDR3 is TGCAGTGCTAGCGGGACCCCCCTCTACGAGCAGTACTTC.

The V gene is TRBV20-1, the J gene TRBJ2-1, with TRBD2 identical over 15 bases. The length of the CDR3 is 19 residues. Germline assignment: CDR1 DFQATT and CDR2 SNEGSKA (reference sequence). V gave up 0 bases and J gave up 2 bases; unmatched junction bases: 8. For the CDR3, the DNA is TGCAGTGCTAGAGATCGGGGGACTAGCGGGGGGTTCGCCTACAATGAGCAGTTCTTC. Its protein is CSARDRGTSGGFAYNEQFF.

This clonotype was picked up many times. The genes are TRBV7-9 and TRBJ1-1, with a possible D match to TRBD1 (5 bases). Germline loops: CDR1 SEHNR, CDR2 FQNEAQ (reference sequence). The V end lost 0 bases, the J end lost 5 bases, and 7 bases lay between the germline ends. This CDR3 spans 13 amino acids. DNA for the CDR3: TGTGCCAGCAGCTTAGCGCGGGGGACTGAAGCTTTCTTT. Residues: CASSLARGTEAFF. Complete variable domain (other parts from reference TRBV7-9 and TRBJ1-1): DTGVSQNPRHKITKRGQNVTFRCDPISEHNRLYWYRQTLGQGPEFLTYFQNEAQLEKSRLLSDRFSAERPKGSFSTLEIQRTEQGDSAMYLCASSLARGTEAFFGQGTRLTVV.

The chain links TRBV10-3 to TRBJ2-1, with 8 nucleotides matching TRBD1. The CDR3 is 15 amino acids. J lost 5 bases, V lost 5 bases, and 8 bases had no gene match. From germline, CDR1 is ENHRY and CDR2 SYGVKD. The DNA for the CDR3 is TGTGCCATCAGTACCGGGACAGGTTTCAACAATGAGCAGTTCTTC. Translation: CAISTGTGFNNEQFF.

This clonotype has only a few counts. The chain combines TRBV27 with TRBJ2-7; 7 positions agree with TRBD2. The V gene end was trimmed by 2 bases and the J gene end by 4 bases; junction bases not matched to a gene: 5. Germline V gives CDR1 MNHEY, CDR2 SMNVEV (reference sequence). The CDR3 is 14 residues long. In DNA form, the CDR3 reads TGTGCCAGCAGTTTACGCGGGAGTGTGTACGAGCAGTACTTC. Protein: CASSLRGSVYEQYF.

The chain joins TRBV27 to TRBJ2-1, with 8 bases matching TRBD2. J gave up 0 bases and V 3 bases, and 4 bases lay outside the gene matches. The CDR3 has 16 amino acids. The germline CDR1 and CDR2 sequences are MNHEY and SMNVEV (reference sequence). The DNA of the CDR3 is TGTGCCAGCAGTTTCTGGAGCGGGAGCTCCTACAATGAGCAGTTCTTC. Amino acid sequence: CASSFWSGSSYNEQFF.

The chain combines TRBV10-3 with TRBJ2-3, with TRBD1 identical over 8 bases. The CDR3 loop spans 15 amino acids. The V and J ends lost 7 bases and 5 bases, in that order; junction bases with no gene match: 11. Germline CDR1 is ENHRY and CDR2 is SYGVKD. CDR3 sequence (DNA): TGTGCCATCACCCCTGGACAGGGCCCGCGAGATACGCAGTATTTT. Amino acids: CAITPGQGPRDTQYF.

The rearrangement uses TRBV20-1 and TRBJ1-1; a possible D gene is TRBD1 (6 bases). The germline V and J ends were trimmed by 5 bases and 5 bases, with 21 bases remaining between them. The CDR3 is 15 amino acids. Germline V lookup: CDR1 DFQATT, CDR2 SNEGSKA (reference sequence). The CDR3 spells CSAQGGGGGDTEAFF. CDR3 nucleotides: TGCAGTGCTCAAGGGGGGGGAGGGGGAGATACTGAAGCTTTCTTT.

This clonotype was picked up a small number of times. CDR3 sequence (DNA): TGCAGTGCTAGAGATGGGGGGATAGCAGATACGCAGTATTTT. It codes for CSARDGGIADTQYF. This chain joins TRBV20-1 and TRBJ2-3; TRBD2 is a possible D gene (6 bases). CDR1 and CDR2 (germline): DFQATT, SNEGSKA (reference sequence). V was trimmed by 0 bases and J by 4 bases, leaving 11 bases between them. CDR3 size: 14 residues.

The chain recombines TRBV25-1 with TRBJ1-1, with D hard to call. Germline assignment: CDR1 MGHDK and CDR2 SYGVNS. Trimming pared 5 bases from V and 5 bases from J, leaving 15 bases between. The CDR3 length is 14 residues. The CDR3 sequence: CASSKDIPGTEAFF. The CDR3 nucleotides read TGTGCCAGCAGTAAAGACATCCCGGGGACTGAAGCTTTCTTT.

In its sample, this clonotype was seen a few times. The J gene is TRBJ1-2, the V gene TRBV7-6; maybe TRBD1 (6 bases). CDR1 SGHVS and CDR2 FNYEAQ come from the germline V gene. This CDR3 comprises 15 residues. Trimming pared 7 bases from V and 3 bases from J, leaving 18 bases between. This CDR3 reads CASTKIEGGDYGYTF. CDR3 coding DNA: TGTGCCAGCACCAAAATAGAGGGGGGAGACTATGGCTACACCTTC.

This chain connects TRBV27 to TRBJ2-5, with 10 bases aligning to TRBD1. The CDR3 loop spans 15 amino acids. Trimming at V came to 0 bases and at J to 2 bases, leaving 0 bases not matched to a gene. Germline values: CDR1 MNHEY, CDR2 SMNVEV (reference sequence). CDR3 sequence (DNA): TGTGCCAGCAGTTTATCGGGACAGGGGCAAGAGACCCAGTACTTC. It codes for CASSLSGQGQETQYF.

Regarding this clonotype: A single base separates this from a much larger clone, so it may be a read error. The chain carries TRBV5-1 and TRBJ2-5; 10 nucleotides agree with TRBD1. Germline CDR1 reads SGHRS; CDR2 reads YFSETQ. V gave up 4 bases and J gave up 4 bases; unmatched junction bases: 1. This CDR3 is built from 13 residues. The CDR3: CASSRTGGETQYF. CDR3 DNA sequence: TGCGCCAGCAGCAGGACAGGGGGAGAGACCCAGTACTTC.

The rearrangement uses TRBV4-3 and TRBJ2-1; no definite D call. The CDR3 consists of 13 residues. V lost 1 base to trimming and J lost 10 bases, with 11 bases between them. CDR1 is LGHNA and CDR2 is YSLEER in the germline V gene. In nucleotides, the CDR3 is TGCGCCAGCAGCCAAGCCCATAGTGGGGAGCAGTTCTTC. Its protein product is CASSQAHSGEQFF.

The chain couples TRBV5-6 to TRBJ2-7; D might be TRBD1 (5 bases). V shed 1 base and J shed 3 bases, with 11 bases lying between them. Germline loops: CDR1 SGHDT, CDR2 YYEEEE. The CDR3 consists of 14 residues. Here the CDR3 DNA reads TGTGCCAGCAGCTTGACAGGCGCCTTCTACGAGCAGTACTTC. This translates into CASSLTGAFYEQYF. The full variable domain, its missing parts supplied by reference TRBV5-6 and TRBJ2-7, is DAGVTQSPTHLIKTRGQQVTLRCSPKSGHDTVSWYQQALGQGPQFIFQYYEEEERQRGNFPDRFSGHQFPNYSSELNVNALLLGDSALYLCASSLTGAFYEQYFGPGTRLTVT.

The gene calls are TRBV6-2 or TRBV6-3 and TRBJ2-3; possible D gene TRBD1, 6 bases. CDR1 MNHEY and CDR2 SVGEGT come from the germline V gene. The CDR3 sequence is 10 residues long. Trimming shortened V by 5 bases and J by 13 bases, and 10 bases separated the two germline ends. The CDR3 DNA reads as TGTGCCAGCAGTCACAGGGACAAGTATTTT. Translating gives CASSHRDKYF.